These 31 T cell receptor beta chains originate from one sample sequenced in a study of blood T cell repertoires in COVID-19. The data were produced by immunoSEQ multiplex PCR, yet TCRdb's version contains in-frame clones alone and is incomplete. The sample comprises about 140,000 clones, around 73% of which are singletons, and around 9.9% rests with the top ten. The sample taken for sequencing was peripheral blood. The origin of the receptors is a man in his 60s who had recovered from COVID-19.

The chain recombines TRBV5-1 with TRBJ2-5; 10 nucleotides align to TRBD1. The V gene's germline CDR1 is SGHRS and CDR2 YFSETQ. J lost 4 bases, V lost 4 bases, and 4 bases had no gene match. The CDR3 covers 14 residues. The DNA for the CDR3 is TGCGCCAGCAGCCCTTGGACAGGGGGAGAGACCCAGTACTTC. The encoded protein is CASSPWTGGETQYF.

V is TRBV4-1 and J is TRBJ2-3; TRBD2 matches at 9 bases. The V and J ends lost 0 bases and 5 bases, in that order; junction bases with no gene match: 9. The germline V gene has CDR1 MGHRA and CDR2 YSYEKL. The CDR3 extends over 17 amino acids. The CDR3, as DNA: TGCGCCAGCAGCCAAGAATGGCTAGCGGGGAACGTAGATACGCAGTATTTT. This encodes CASSQEWLAGNVDTQYF.

This clone was detected once. This chain uses TRBV6-5 with TRBJ1-1; D is undetermined. Trimming cost V 2 bases and J 1 base, with 8 bases left between them. Germline values: CDR1 MNHEY, CDR2 SVGAGI. The CDR3 totals 14 residues. The CDR3 DNA reads TGTGCCAGCAGTTACGTCGGGTCGAACACTGAAGCTTTCTTT. Its translation: CASSYVGSNTEAFF.

The CDR3 sequence: CASSYSSRREAFF. The CDR3 nucleotides are TGTGCCAGCAGTTACTCGTCCAGGAGGGAAGCTTTCTTT. The gene calls are TRBV6-5 and TRBJ1-1, with D uncertain. Germline-derived CDR1 and CDR2 are MNHEY and SVGAGI. Deletions cut 0 bases from V and 8 bases from J, with 10 bases between. The CDR3 contains 13 residues.

This chain connects TRBV5-6 to TRBJ1-1; D remains ambiguous. CDR1 and CDR2 (germline): SGHDT, YYEEEE. V lost 4 bases and J 4 bases, leaving 11 bases between the germline ends. The CDR3 is made up of 13 amino acids. This CDR3 is CASSLVRGTEAFF. Here the CDR3 DNA reads TGTGCCAGCAGCCTTGTCCGGGGCACTGAAGCTTTCTTT.

This sequence joins TRBV10-3 and TRBJ2-6; D may be TRBD1 (6 bases). V was cut by 10 bases and J by 0 bases, with 16 bases left in between. CDR1 and CDR2 (germline): ENHRY, SYGVKD. The CDR3 is 16 amino acids. The chain's CDR3 is CATLWGPDSGANVLTF. CDR3 DNA: TGTGCCACCCTGTGGGGGCCAGACTCTGGGGCCAACGTCCTGACTTTC.

The chain combines TRBV4-2 with TRBJ2-1, with unresolved D. Germline CDR1 and CDR2: LGHNA and YNFKEQ. V lost 0 bases and J lost 0, with 9 bases in between. The CDR3 runs 16 residues. The CDR3 region is CASSQDHPSSYNEQFF. CDR3 DNA: TGTGCCAGCAGCCAAGATCACCCGAGCTCCTACAATGAGCAGTTCTTC.

This clone was recorded once. The chain joins TRBV2 to TRBJ1-1; 7 positions match TRBD1. The CDR3 runs to 14 residues. V was clipped by 2 bases and J by 5 bases; unmatched bases: 5. Germline V gene sequence: CDR1 SNHLY, CDR2 FYNNEI. The CDR3 DNA reads as TGTGCCAGCAGTGAACAAGGGGGCGCGACTGAAGCTTTCTTT. This encodes CASSEQGGATEAFF.

The chain combines TRBV11-1 with TRBJ2-1, with 12 bases that match TRBD2. The CDR3 contains 15 residues. Per germline, CDR1 SGHAT and CDR2 FQDESV (reference sequence). V shed 5 bases and J 7 bases; nucleotides not matched to a gene: 6. The CDR3 DNA sequence: TGTGCCAGCAGCCCAGCTAGCGGGAGGGGGAATGAGCAGTTCTTC. This gives the protein CASSPASGRGNEQFF.

V is TRBV30 and J is TRBJ2-7; 9 bases fit TRBD1. Trimming at V came to 5 bases and at J to 2 bases, leaving 10 bases not matched to a gene. The length of the CDR3 is 15 residues. Germline CDR1 GTSNPN, CDR2 SVGIG (reference sequence). The CDR3 sequence is CAWDLGQGRPYEQYF. The CDR3 coding sequence is TGTGCCTGGGATCTCGGACAGGGGCGACCCTACGAGCAGTACTTC.

This clone was seen only once. The V gene is TRBV2, the J gene TRBJ2-7, with TRBD1 as a possible D gene (6 bases). Germline loops: CDR1 SNHLY, CDR2 FYNNEI. Deletions cut 2 bases from V and 6 bases from J, with 11 bases between. The CDR3 covers 13 residues. This chain's CDR3 is CASSEMFRGEQYF. The DNA for the CDR3 is TGTGCCAGCAGTGAAATGTTCAGGGGCGAGCAGTACTTC.

The V gene is TRBV5-1, the J gene TRBJ1-6, with no clear D. The CDR3 spans 15 residues. The V gene's germline CDR1 is SGHRS and CDR2 YFSETQ. Trimming removed 0 bases from V and 5 bases from J, with 9 bases in between. The CDR3: CASSLGPGNNSPLHF. DNA for the CDR3: TGCGCCAGCAGCTTGGGGCCAGGAAATAATTCACCCCTCCACTTT.

The gene calls are TRBV4-1 and TRBJ2-7; 12 bases line up with TRBD2. The CDR3 consists of 14 residues. CDR1 is MGHRA and CDR2 is YSYEKL in the germline V gene. J gave up 4 bases and V 3 bases, and 1 base lay outside the gene matches. This CDR3 is CASSQTSGSYEQYF. CDR3 in DNA: TGCGCCAGCAGCCAGACTAGCGGGAGTTACGAGCAGTACTTC.

The V and J genes are TRBV19 and TRBJ2-1, with 14 bases lining up with TRBD2. Germline V gene lookup returns CDR1 LNHDA and CDR2 SQIVND (reference sequence). The CDR3 runs to 16 residues. The V segment lost 2 bases and the J segment 8 bases; nucleotides outside the gene matches: 5. CDR3 bases: TGTGCCAGTAGTATATGGACTAGCGGGAGGCAGGATGAGCAGTTCTTC. Its translation: CASSIWTSGRQDEQFF.

The genes are TRBV4-3 and TRBJ2-1; D gene uncertain. Germline CDR1 reads LGHNA; CDR2 reads YSLEER. Trimming pared 0 bases from V and 5 bases from J, leaving 8 bases between. The CDR3 totals 14 residues. In DNA form, the CDR3 reads TGCGCCAGCAGCCAAGAATACGGTAACAATGAGCAGTTCTTC. It specifies CASSQEYGNNEQFF.

Written as DNA, the CDR3 is TGTGCCACCAGCAGAGGGGGGCCCTCCACTCACTCTGGGGCCAACGTCCTGACTTTC. Translating gives CATSRGGPSTHSGANVLTF. The rearrangement links TRBV15 to TRBJ2-6; TRBD1 is a possible D gene (6 bases). There are 19 residues in the CDR3. The germline CDR1 and CDR2 sequences are LNHNV and YYDKDF (reference sequence). Trimming shortened V by 1 base and J by 0 bases, and 16 bases separated the two germline ends.

V usage is TRBV4-2 and J usage is TRBJ2-1; 9 bases match TRBD2. This CDR3 spans 15 amino acids. The junction had 8 bases not matched to a gene; V was cut back by 4 bases and J by 7 bases. Germline V gene sequence: CDR1 LGHNA, CDR2 YNFKEQ. CDR3 protein: CASSRNSGSGNEQFF. DNA for the CDR3: TGTGCCAGCAGCCGAAATAGCGGGAGTGGTAATGAGCAGTTCTTC.

Many counts were recorded for this clone. V and J are TRBV7-3 and TRBJ2-2; the D gene is possibly TRBD2 (6 bases). Germline V lookup: CDR1 SGHTA, CDR2 FQGTGA. The V end lost 7 bases, the J end lost 7 bases, and 19 bases lay between the germline ends. The CDR3 consists of 15 residues. CDR3 in amino acids: CASTPSGERGGELFF. Written as DNA, the CDR3 is TGTGCCAGCACCCCATCGGGGGAAAGGGGCGGGGAGCTGTTTTTT.

This clone was seen a few times. The chain combines TRBV9 with TRBJ2-2; maybe TRBD2 (6 bases). Germline assignment: CDR1 SGDLS and CDR2 YYNGEE. Trimming stripped 3 bases from V and 7 bases from J, with 7 bases between. The CDR3 totals 12 residues. The CDR3 protein is CASSEEGGELFF. In DNA, the CDR3 is TGTGCCAGCAGCGAGGAGGGCGGGGAGCTGTTTTTT. Complete variable domain (other parts from reference TRBV9 and TRBJ2-2): DSGVTQTPKHLITATGQRVTLRCSPRSGDLSVYWYQQSLDQGLQFLIQYYNGEERAKGNILERFSAQQFPDLHSELNLSSLELGDSALYFCASSEEGGELFFGEGSRLTVL.

The chain links TRBV6-5 to TRBJ2-7; TRBD1 matches at 9 bases. The germline V gene has CDR1 MNHEY and CDR2 SVGAGI. J gave up 3 bases and V 4 bases, and 10 bases lay outside the gene matches. The CDR3 runs to 16 residues. The CDR3 reads CASSFTIPGQGYEQYF. For the CDR3, the DNA is TGTGCCAGCAGTTTTACCATTCCGGGACAGGGCTACGAGCAGTACTTC.

The chain combines TRBV5-5 with TRBJ2-7, with 7 bases identical to TRBD1. Germline lookup yields CDR1 SGHKS and CDR2 YYEKEE (reference sequence). The CDR3 is made up of 14 amino acids. The V and J ends lost 2 bases and 5 bases, in that order; junction bases with no gene match: 7. CDR3 in amino acids: CASSFDRVSHEQYF. The CDR3 nucleotides read TGTGCCAGCAGCTTTGACAGGGTTTCGCACGAGCAGTACTTC.

The chain employs TRBV5-1 and TRBJ2-1, with TRBD2 as a possible D gene (5 bases). The CDR3 has 14 residues. Trimming took 3 bases from V and 8 from J, leaving 15 bases between them. Germline lookup yields CDR1 SGHRS and CDR2 YFSETQ. The CDR3 sequence is CASSSGMLGDEQFF. The CDR3 DNA is TGCGCCAGCAGCTCGGGAATGCTAGGCGATGAGCAGTTCTTC.

The chain joins TRBV6-5 to TRBJ1-2; D perhaps matches TRBD1 (6 bases). The CDR3 loop spans 14 amino acids. V was cut by 5 bases and J by 3 bases, with 13 bases left in between. Germline CDR1 is MNHEY and CDR2 is SVGAGI. CDR3 region: CASSPGAWDYGYTF. In DNA form, the CDR3 reads TGTGCCAGCAGTCCAGGGGCTTGGGACTATGGCTACACCTTC.

The V gene is TRBV29-1, the J gene TRBJ2-1; 15 bases map to TRBD2. Germline loops: CDR1 SQVTM, CDR2 ANQGSEA. V shed 5 bases and J 0 bases; nucleotides not matched to a gene: 8. There are 18 residues in the CDR3. This chain's CDR3 is CSVQGLAGGRSSYNEQFF. DNA of the CDR3: TGCAGCGTTCAGGGACTAGCGGGAGGTCGAAGCTCCTACAATGAGCAGTTCTTC.

The chain recombines TRBV6-5 with TRBJ2-2, with 11 bases aligning to TRBD2. This CDR3 region has 16 residues. Unmatched junction bases numbered 4, after V lost 0 bases and J lost 7 bases. Per the germline V gene, CDR1 is MNHEY and CDR2 is SVGAGI. CDR3 nucleotides: TGTGCCAGCAGTTACTCGATACTAGCGGGAGACGGGGAGCTGTTTTTT. Protein: CASSYSILAGDGELFF.

V and J are TRBV5-8 and TRBJ2-3; 12 bases line up with TRBD2. V dropped 3 bases and J dropped 3; count of bases not matched to a gene: 5. There are 16 residues in the CDR3. Germline V gene lookup returns CDR1 SGHTS and CDR2 YDEGEE. This chain's CDR3 is CASSSGLAGSTDTQYF. The CDR3 coding sequence is TGTGCCAGCAGCTCTGGACTAGCGGGAAGTACAGATACGCAGTATTTT.

This clone came up a few times. This chain connects TRBV19 to TRBJ1-2, with D tentatively TRBD1 (5 bases). This CDR3 has 13 residues. Germline V CDR1 and CDR2: LNHDA, SQIVND (reference sequence). Deletions cut 9 bases from V and 3 bases from J, with 14 bases between. CDR3 protein: CASSRTGDYGYTF. CDR3 DNA sequence: TGTGCCAGCTCGAGGACGGGGGACTATGGCTACACCTTC.

The rearrangement links TRBV7-2 to TRBJ2-7; TRBD2 agrees at 9 bases. Germline V gene sequence: CDR1 SGHTA, CDR2 FQGNSA. The V segment lost 5 bases and the J segment 1 base; nucleotides outside the gene matches: 3. The CDR3 sequence is 14 residues long. In nucleotides, the CDR3 is TGTGCCAGCAGCACCCTAGCGGGATCCTACGAGCAGTACTTC. Translating gives CASSTLAGSYEQYF.

J is TRBJ2-1 and V is TRBV9; 7 nucleotides line up with TRBD2. The CDR3 covers 16 residues. J was trimmed by 0 bases and V by 0 bases; bases with no gene match: 3. The V gene's germline CDR1 is SGDLS and CDR2 YYNGEE. CDR3 nucleotides: TGTGCCAGCAGCGTAGCGGGCGGGAGCTCCTACAATGAGCAGTTCTTC. This gives the protein CASSVAGGSSYNEQFF.

This clone was counted a single time. The chain links TRBV15 to TRBJ2-3; possible D gene TRBD1, 6 bases. Between the trimmed V and J ends, which lost 0 bases and 6 bases, there was a span of 16 bases. The germline V gene encodes CDR1 LNHNV and CDR2 YYDKDF (reference sequence). CDR3 size: 16 residues. The DNA for the CDR3 is TGTGCCACCAGCAGAGATGAGTCAGGGGAGCGCGATACGCAGTATTTT. Protein: CATSRDESGERDTQYF.

This sequence joins TRBV6-2 or TRBV6-3 and TRBJ1-5, with a tentative D call TRBD1 (5 bases). The germline CDR1 and CDR2 sequences are MNHEY and SVGEGT. Trimming stripped 2 bases from V and 0 bases from J, with 14 bases between. This CDR3 region has 17 residues. This chain's CDR3 is CASSYVQGGLSNQPQHF. The CDR3 DNA sequence: TGTGCCAGCAGTTACGTCCAGGGCGGCCTTAGCAATCAGCCCCAGCATTTT.